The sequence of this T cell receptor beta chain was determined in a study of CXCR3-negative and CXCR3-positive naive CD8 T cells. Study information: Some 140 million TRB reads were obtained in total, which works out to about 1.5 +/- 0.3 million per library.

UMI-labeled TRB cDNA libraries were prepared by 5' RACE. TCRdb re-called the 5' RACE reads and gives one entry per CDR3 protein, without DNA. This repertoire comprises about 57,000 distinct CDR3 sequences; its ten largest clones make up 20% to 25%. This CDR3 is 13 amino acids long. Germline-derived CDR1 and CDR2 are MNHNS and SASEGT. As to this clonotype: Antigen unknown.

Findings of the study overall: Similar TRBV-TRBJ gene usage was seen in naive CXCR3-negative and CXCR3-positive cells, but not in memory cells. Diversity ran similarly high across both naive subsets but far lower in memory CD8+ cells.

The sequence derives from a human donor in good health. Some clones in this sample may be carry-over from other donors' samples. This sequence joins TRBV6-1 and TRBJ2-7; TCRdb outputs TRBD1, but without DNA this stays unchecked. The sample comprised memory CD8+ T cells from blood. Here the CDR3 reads CASSADRKYEQYF.